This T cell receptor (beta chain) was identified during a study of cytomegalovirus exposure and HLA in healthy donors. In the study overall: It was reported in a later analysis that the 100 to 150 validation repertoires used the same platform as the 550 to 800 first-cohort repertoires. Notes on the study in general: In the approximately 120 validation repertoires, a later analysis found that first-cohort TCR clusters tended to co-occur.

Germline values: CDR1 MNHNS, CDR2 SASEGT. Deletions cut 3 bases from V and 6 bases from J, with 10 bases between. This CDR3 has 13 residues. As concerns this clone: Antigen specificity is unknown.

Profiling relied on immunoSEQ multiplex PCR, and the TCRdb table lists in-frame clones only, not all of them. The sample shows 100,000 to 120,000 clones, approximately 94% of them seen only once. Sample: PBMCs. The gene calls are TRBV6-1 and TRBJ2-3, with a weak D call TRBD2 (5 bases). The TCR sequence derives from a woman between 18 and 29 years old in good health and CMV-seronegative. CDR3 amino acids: CASSDASLDTQYF. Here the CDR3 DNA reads TGTGCCAGCAGTGACGCTAGCCTGGATACGCAGTATTTT.